This T cell receptor beta chain was profiled in a study of cytomegalovirus exposure and HLA in healthy donors. Looking at the study overall: Previous work identified 90 million to 130 million unique TCR beta sequences from around 180 million T cells. The study's findings and limits: In an earlier analysis, most TCR beta V segments were productive about 87% or about 30% of the time.

About this clone: Its antigen is currently unknown.

Donors were nominally healthy when sampled, though unrecorded immune exposures were likely. The PCR made use of 60 Vbeta and 13 Jbeta primers. Authors' data handling: It was a later analysis that counted around 85 million unique TCR beta chains, of which around 11 million were shared. The protocol was immunoSEQ multiplex PCR, while the TCRdb copy is restricted to in-frame clones and leaves out a portion. V and J calls and clone size are given by that table; D and trimming were obtained from the DNA. The specimen's table records under 200,000 clones. The V end lost 0 bases, the J end lost 3 bases, and 9 bases lay between the germline ends. Germline CDR1 reads SGDLS; CDR2 reads YYNGEE. The CDR3 runs 14 residues.

The rearrangement links TRBV9 to TRBJ2-5, with D tentatively TRBD1 (5 bases). The clonotype was recovered from a man aged 25 to 45 in good health and CMV-seronegative. The sample consisted of PBMCs. This CDR3 is CASSVAPGKETQYF. For the CDR3, the DNA is TGTGCCAGCAGCGTAGCTCCAGGGAAAGAGACCCAGTACTTC.